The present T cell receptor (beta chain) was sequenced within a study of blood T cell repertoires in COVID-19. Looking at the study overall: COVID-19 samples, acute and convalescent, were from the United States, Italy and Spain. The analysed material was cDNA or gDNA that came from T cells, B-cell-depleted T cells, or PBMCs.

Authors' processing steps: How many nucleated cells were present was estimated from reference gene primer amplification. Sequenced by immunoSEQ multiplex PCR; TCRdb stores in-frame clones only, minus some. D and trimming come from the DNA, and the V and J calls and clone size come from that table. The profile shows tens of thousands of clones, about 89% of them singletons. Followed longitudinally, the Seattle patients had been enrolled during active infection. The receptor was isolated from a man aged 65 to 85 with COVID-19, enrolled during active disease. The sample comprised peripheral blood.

CDR3 DNA: TGTGCCAGCAGTTACCGCCAGGCGAACACTGAAGCTTTCTTT. This sequence encodes CASSYRQANTEAFF. The rearrangement joins TRBV6-5 to TRBJ1-1; D gene ambiguous. CDR1 is MNHEY, CDR2 SVGAGI, per germline. The CDR3 contains 14 residues. The V gene lost 2 bases and the J gene lost 1 base, with 8 bases spanning the gap.